The clone carrying this TCR beta chain was detected a few times. Its antigen is undetermined. MiXCR, applied by TCRdb to the 5' RACE reads, yields one record per CDR3 protein. The repertoire has under 550,000 distinct CDR3 sequences, roughly 18% of them found once; the top ten carry roughly an eighth. The data derive from a study of T-cell memory formation after mild COVID-19. Whole-study context: TCR clustering was largely donor specific. Study findings and constraints: The CD4+ clones that contracted clustered mainly within CM and EM, and the CD8+ clones concentrated in EMRA.

The germline gives CDR1 LGHNA, CDR2 YNFKEQ. Trimming stripped 4 bases from V and 5 bases from J, with 15 bases between. The CDR3 runs 15 residues. The origin of this receptor is an adult woman who had mild COVID-19 (a few samples of this study predate the infection). Cell type and time point are not known. The source material was PBMCs or a T cell subset sorted from them (not recorded which). This rearrangement joins TRBV4-2 to TRBJ2-1; D is possibly TRBD2 (5 bases). The CDR3 coding sequence is TGTGCCAGCAGCCCCTCCCTAGCTAGGGACAATGAGCAGTTCTTC. Translation: CASSPSLARDNEQFF.